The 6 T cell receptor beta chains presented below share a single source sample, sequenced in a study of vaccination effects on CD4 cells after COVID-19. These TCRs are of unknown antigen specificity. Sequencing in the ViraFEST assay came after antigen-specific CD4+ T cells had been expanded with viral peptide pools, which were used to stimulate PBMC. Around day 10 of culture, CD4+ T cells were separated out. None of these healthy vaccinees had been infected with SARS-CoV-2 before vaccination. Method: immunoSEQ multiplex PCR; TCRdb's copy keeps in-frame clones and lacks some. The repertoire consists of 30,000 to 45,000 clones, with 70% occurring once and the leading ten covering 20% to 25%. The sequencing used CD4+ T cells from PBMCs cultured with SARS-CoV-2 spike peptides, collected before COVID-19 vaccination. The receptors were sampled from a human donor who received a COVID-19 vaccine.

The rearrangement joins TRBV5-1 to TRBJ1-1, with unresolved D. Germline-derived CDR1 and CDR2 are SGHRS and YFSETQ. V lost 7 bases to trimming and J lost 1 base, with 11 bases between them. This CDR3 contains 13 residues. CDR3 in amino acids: CASSNQRNTEAFF. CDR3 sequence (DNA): TGCGCCAGCTCGAACCAGAGGAACACTGAAGCTTTCTTT.

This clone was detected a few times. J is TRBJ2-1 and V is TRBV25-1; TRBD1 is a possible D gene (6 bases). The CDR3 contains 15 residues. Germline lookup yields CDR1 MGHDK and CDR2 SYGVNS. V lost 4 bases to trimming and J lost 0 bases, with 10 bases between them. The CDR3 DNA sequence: TGTGCCAGCAGTGTCACAGGGAGCTCCTACAATGAGCAGTTCTTC. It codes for CASSVTGSSYNEQFF.

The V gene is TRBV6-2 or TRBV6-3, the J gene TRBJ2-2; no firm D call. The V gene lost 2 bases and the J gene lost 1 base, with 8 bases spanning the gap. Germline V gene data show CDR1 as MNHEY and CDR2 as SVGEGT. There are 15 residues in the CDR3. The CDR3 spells CASSYPRKNTGELFF. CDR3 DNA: TGTGCCAGCAGTTACCCCAGGAAGAACACCGGGGAGCTGTTTTTT.

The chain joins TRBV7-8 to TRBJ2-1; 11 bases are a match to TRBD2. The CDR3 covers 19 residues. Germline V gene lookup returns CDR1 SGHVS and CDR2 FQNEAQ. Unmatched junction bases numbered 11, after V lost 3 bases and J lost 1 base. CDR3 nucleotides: TGTGCCAGCAGCTTTACCTTTAGCGGGAGGGCCGGGTCCTACAATGAGCAGTTCTTC. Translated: CASSFTFSGRAGSYNEQFF.

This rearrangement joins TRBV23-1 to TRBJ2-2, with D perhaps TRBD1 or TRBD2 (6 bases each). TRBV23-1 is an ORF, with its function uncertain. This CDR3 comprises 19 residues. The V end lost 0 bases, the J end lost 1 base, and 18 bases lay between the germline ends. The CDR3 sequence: CASSQSSIKGGRNTGELFF. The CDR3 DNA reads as TGCGCCAGCAGTCAATCGAGCATTAAGGGGGGCCGGAACACCGGGGAGCTGTTTTTT.

The CDR3 sequence: CASSLSLRALEGASYNSPLHF. CDR3 coding DNA: TGTGCCAGCAGTTTATCGCTCCGGGCCCTGGAGGGGGCTTCCTATAATTCACCCCTCCACTTT. This chain joins TRBV27 and TRBJ1-6, with 7 bases that match TRBD1. V was pared by 0 bases and J by 1 base, with 15 bases of the junction left unmatched. The CDR3 is 21 residues long. Germline V gene data show CDR1 as MNHEY and CDR2 as SMNVEV (reference sequence).